The 26 T cell receptor beta chains below come from one sample, sequenced in a study of shared T cell receptors in the human thymus. Data came from immunoSEQ multiplex PCR; TCRdb stores just in-frame clones and leaves some out. This sample has about 660,000 clones, with roughly 90% found just once. These sequences were also reported in another study, on human thymus T cells.

The specimen sequenced was thymocytes. Source of these receptors: a boy in the first two years of life with a congenital heart defect.

The V gene is TRBV6-6, the J gene TRBJ2-1, with TRBD2 matching over 7 bases. Unmatched junction bases numbered 17, after V lost 6 bases and J lost 9 bases. The CDR3 loop spans 16 amino acids. The germline V gene encodes CDR1 MNHNY and CDR2 SVGAGI (reference sequence). CDR3 loop: CASSPWREGCLGEQFF. DNA of the CDR3: TGTGCCAGCAGCCCGTGGAGGGAGGGCTGTTTGGGTGAGCAGTTCTTC.

The chain joins TRBV29-1 to TRBJ2-7, with D perhaps matching TRBD2 (6 bases). CDR3 size: 11 residues. V shed 7 bases and J shed 9 bases, with 16 bases lying between them. The germline gives CDR1 SQVTM, CDR2 ANQGSEA. The CDR3 is CSAHWGDRQYF. For the CDR3, the DNA is TGCAGCGCCCATTGGGGGGATAGGCAGTACTTC.

A few counts support this clone. For the CDR3, the DNA is TGTGCCAGCGGACCTTCTTGGGGGGGGAAATCTGAAGCTTTCTTT. Translated: CASGPSWGGKSEAFF. The gene calls are TRBV7-2 and TRBJ1-1; D may be TRBD1 (5 bases). The CDR3 runs 15 residues. V lost 8 bases and J 6 bases, leaving 22 bases between the germline ends. CDR1 and CDR2 from the germline V gene are SGHTA and FQGNSA. Drawing the rest from reference TRBV7-2 and TRBJ1-1, the complete variable domain is GAGVSQSPSNKVTEKGKDVELRCDPISGHTALYWYRQSLGQGLEFLIYFQGNSAPDKSGLPSDRFSAERTGGSVSTLTIQRTQQEDSAVYLCASGPSWGGKSEAFFGQGTRLTVV.

This sequence joins TRBV11-2 and TRBJ2-7; 8 bases align to TRBD2. This CDR3 is 18 amino acids long. Germline values: CDR1 SGHAT, CDR2 FQNNGV. V shed 1 base and J 3 bases; nucleotides not matched to a gene: 14. The DNA of the CDR3 is TGTGCCAGCAGCTTAGTCCCTCCCCCGGGACTAGTGGGCTACGAGCAGTACTTC. Its protein product is CASSLVPPPGLVGYEQYF.

This sequence joins TRBV5-6 and TRBJ2-7; 11 bases align to TRBD2. The ends lost 4 bases at V and 7 bases at J; junction bases unmatched: 10. Germline V CDR1 and CDR2: SGHDT, YYEEEE. The CDR3 length is 15 residues. The CDR3 loop is CASSTSGRASKEQYF. CDR3 DNA: TGTGCCAGCAGCACTAGCGGGAGAGCCTCCAAGGAGCAGTACTTC.

The V and J genes are TRBV27 and TRBJ2-1; 7 nucleotides line up with TRBD1. Trimming cost V 0 bases and J 5 bases; bases outside gene matches: 10. Per the germline V gene, CDR1 is MNHEY and CDR2 is SMNVEV (reference sequence). The CDR3 sequence is 17 residues long. CDR3 in DNA: TGTGCCAGCAGTTTATCGGTTGCCACAGGGGAACACAATGAGCAGTTCTTC. Translated, it gives CASSLSVATGEHNEQFF.

The chain joins TRBV2 to TRBJ2-1; 10 positions match TRBD1. Germline V lookup: CDR1 SNHLY, CDR2 FYNNEI. Trimming removed 6 bases from V and 7 bases from J; junction bases left unmatched: 12. This CDR3 contains 16 residues. The chain's CDR3 is CASRPDGDRGLNEQFF. The CDR3 DNA reads TGTGCCAGCAGGCCCGATGGGGACAGGGGCTTGAATGAGCAGTTCTTC.

The V call is TRBV25-1, the J call TRBJ2-7; a weak D match, TRBD2 (7 bases). The V gene's germline CDR1 is MGHDK and CDR2 SYGVNS. Trimming left V 3 bases short and J 3 bases short, with 24 bases between. This CDR3 contains 18 residues. CDR3 amino acids: CASSDSTGSWRGGYEQYF. CDR3 DNA: TGTGCCAGCAGTGACTCCACAGGATCCTGGAGGGGGGGCTACGAGCAGTACTTC.

V usage is TRBV6-5 and J usage is TRBJ2-4; tentative D call: TRBD1 (6 bases). From germline, CDR1 is MNHEY and CDR2 SVGAGI. This CDR3 region has 14 residues. The germline V and J ends were trimmed by 6 bases and 1 base, with 10 bases remaining between them. The CDR3 nucleotides are TGTGCCAGCAGCAACAGGGTCGCCAAAAACATTCAGTACTTC. As protein: CASSNRVAKNIQYF.

The count of this clone is one. V usage is TRBV5-1 and J usage is TRBJ2-3; maybe TRBD1 (6 bases). Germline-derived CDR1 and CDR2 are SGHRS and YFSETQ. CDR3 length: 14 amino acids. Trimming shortened V by 2 bases and J by 3 bases, and 10 bases separated the two germline ends. DNA of the CDR3: TGCGCCAGCAGCTTCAGGGGTGGAACAGATACGCAGTATTTT. It codes for CASSFRGGTDTQYF.

V gene TRBV4-2 combines with J gene TRBJ2-7, with unresolved D. V shed 6 bases and J shed 0 bases, with 12 bases lying between them. In germline, CDR1 is LGHNA, CDR2 YNFKEQ. The CDR3 totals 14 residues. The DNA for the CDR3 is TGTGCCAGCAGGCGGCGGTCGAGCTCCTACGAGCAGTACTTC. This gives the protein CASRRRSSSYEQYF.

This chain uses TRBV28 with TRBJ1-1; weak D call: TRBD1 (6 bases). The CDR3 sequence is 16 residues long. Trimming cost V 4 bases and J 1 base, with 16 bases left between them. CDR1 and CDR2 (germline): MDHEN, SYDVKM. The CDR3 DNA follows: TGTGCCAGCAGTTCCCGGGGGGCGCACCCGAACACTGAAGCTTTCTTT. The encoded protein is CASSSRGAHPNTEAFF.

This rearrangement joins TRBV28 to TRBJ2-7, with D possibly TRBD2 on 6 matching bases. Between the trimmed V and J ends, which lost 6 bases and 1 base, there was a span of 13 bases. Germline V gene data show CDR1 as MDHEN and CDR2 as SYDVKM. The CDR3 runs to 14 residues. The CDR3 DNA reads TGTGCCAGCAGCCCGGGGGTCCTTTCCTACGAGCAGTACTTC. This encodes CASSPGVLSYEQYF.

The V call is TRBV21-1, the J call TRBJ2-5; the D segment call TRBD1 is taken from the table without a DNA check. TRBV21-1 is a pseudogene. The CDR3 extends over 15 amino acids. This CDR3 reads CASSKKRQGGETQYF. The DNA of the CDR3 is TGTGCCAGCAGCAAAAAGCGACAGGGGGGAGAGACCCAGTACTTC.

This clone was counted a few times. This rearrangement joins TRBV10-3 to TRBJ2-7; D is possibly TRBD2 (8 bases). The germline V gene has CDR1 ENHRY and CDR2 SYGVKD. The CDR3 contains 13 residues. The germline V and J ends were trimmed by 9 bases and 3 bases, with 15 bases remaining between them. The CDR3: CAMRGDSLYEQYF. The CDR3 DNA is TGTGCCATGCGGGGGGACAGCCTCTACGAGCAGTACTTC.

The chain employs TRBV7-2 and TRBJ1-2; 8 bases agree with TRBD1. The CDR3 is made up of 12 amino acids. Per germline, CDR1 SGHTA and CDR2 FQGNSA. Trimming cost V 5 bases and J 7 bases; bases outside gene matches: 3. Here the CDR3 reads CASSRQGAGYTF. The CDR3 nucleotides are TGTGCCAGCAGCCGCCAGGGGGCTGGCTACACCTTC.

This chain joins TRBV25-1 and TRBJ2-1; 8 bases line up with TRBD1. Germline V lookup: CDR1 MGHDK, CDR2 SYGVNS. This CDR3 comprises 15 residues. V gave up 6 bases and J gave up 4 bases; unmatched junction bases: 8. Here the CDR3 reads CASSRTRTGYNEQFF. The CDR3 DNA reads as TGTGCCAGCAGCCGGACTCGGACAGGGTACAATGAGCAGTTCTTC. The variable domain in full, completed from reference TRBV25-1 and TRBJ2-1, reads EADIYQTPRYLVIGTGKKITLECSQTMGHDKMYWYQQDPGMELHLIHYSYGVNSTEKGDLSSESTVSRIRTEHFPLTLESARPSHTSQYLCASSRTRTGYNEQFFGPGTRLTVL.

This clone was recorded a few times. The chain links TRBV27 to TRBJ2-2, with D perhaps TRBD2 (6 bases). V lost 5 bases and J 1 base, leaving 14 bases between the germline ends. Germline values: CDR1 MNHEY, CDR2 SMNVEV (reference sequence). The CDR3 covers 16 residues. CDR3 loop: CASSPGVARNTGELFF. CDR3 sequence (DNA): TGTGCCAGCAGTCCGGGGGTAGCGAGGAACACCGGGGAGCTGTTTTTT.

J is TRBJ1-5 and V is TRBV28, with D maybe TRBD1 (5 bases). The CDR3 loop spans 14 amino acids. Germline loops: CDR1 MDHEN, CDR2 SYDVKM. V gave up 6 bases and J gave up 0 bases, with 9 bases separating them. DNA of the CDR3: TGTGCCAGCAGCCCCAGGGATAGCAATCAGCCCCAGCATTTT. It codes for CASSPRDSNQPQHF.

This CDR3 is CASSKGQGERAGANVLTF. CDR3 nucleotide sequence: TGTGCCAGCAGCAAGGGACAGGGGGAGCGGGCTGGGGCCAACGTCCTGACTTTC. The chain links TRBV21-1 to TRBJ2-6; TRBD1, as called in the table, went unchecked against the DNA. TRBV21-1 is listed as a pseudogene. The CDR3 covers 18 residues.

V usage is TRBV5-8 and J usage is TRBJ1-2; D may be TRBD1 (5 bases). CDR1 and CDR2 (germline): SGHTS, YDEGEE. V lost 0 bases to trimming and J lost 3 bases, with 12 bases between them. The CDR3 totals 15 residues. The CDR3 is CASSLDQGDDYGYTF. The CDR3, as DNA: TGTGCCAGCAGCTTGGATCAGGGTGACGACTATGGCTACACCTTC.

This clone was seen a few times. The V and J genes are TRBV2 and TRBJ2-7, with D possibly being TRBD1 (6 bases). The CDR3 is 12 amino acids. Germline CDR1 SNHLY, CDR2 FYNNEI. V lost 8 bases and J lost 3, with 11 bases in between. CDR3 residues: CASADRYYEQYF. CDR3 nucleotide sequence: TGTGCCAGCGCTGACAGGTACTACGAGCAGTACTTC.

The chain joins TRBV20-1 to TRBJ1-1, with D possibly being TRBD1 (6 bases). From germline, CDR1 is DFQATT and CDR2 SNEGSKA (reference sequence). Trimming took off 5 bases at V and 8 bases at J, with 12 bases between the two ends. The CDR3 runs 11 residues. CDR3: CSAAQGSEAFF. The DNA of the CDR3 is TGCAGTGCTGCACAGGGCTCCGAAGCTTTCTTT.

In this sample, this clone turned up a few times. This chain connects TRBV19 to TRBJ1-3, with D possibly matching TRBD1 (5 bases). Germline V gives CDR1 LNHDA, CDR2 SQIVND (reference sequence). Trimming left V 7 bases short and J 0 bases short, with 19 bases between. The CDR3 spans 17 residues. The DNA for the CDR3 is TGTGCCAGTATCCACACGGGGGGTTCCCGCTCTGGAAACACCATATATTTT. It specifies CASIHTGGSRSGNTIYF.

This chain links TRBV6-4 with TRBJ2-1, with 8 bases identical to TRBD1. V trimming: 3 bases; J trimming: 9 bases; junction bases outside the gene matches: 7. Germline CDR1 MRHNA, CDR2 SNTAGT. There are 14 residues in the CDR3. The CDR3 loop reads CASSESGGRGEQFF. The DNA for the CDR3 is TGTGCCAGCAGTGAATCAGGGGGCAGGGGTGAGCAGTTCTTC.

This chain connects TRBV5-4 to TRBJ2-1; 11 nucleotides match TRBD2. From germline, CDR1 is SGHNT and CDR2 YYREEE (reference sequence). This CDR3 has 14 residues. V gave up 4 bases and J gave up 10 bases; unmatched junction bases: 7. The CDR3 bases are TGTGCCAGCAGCCGAATCAGACTAGCGGGAGAGCAGTTCTTC. Its translation: CASSRIRLAGEQFF.